The source of this T cell receptor (beta chain) is a study of technical replicates of blood from several donors. There are 16 residues in the CDR3. Germline CDR1 reads SGDLS; CDR2 reads YYNGEE. Losses at the gene ends were 0 bases for V and 5 bases for J; bases not matched to a gene: 8. TCRdb keeps only in-frame clones here, not all; method: immunoSEQ multiplex PCR. The sample contains 83,000 or so clones, roughly 92% of which appear only once. This chain connects TRBV9 to TRBJ2-3; TRBD1 matches 8 bases. The sequence derives from a human donor in good health. The sample comprised T cells isolated from PBMCs. For the CDR3, the DNA is TGTGCCAGCAGCGTAGGATCCCAGGGGGCCGGAGATACGCAGTATTTT. Translating it yields CASSVGSQGAGDTQYF.